This T cell receptor beta chain originates from a study of cytomegalovirus exposure and HLA in healthy donors. Whole-study findings and limits: Within an earlier analysis, most TCR beta V segments proved productive either about 90% or about 30% of the time.

The PCR employed 60 Vbeta primers together with 13 Jbeta primers. Data came from immunoSEQ multiplex PCR; TCRdb stores just in-frame clones and leaves some out. The data hold about 130,000 clones, with roughly three quarters observed a single time. Per the germline V gene, CDR1 is GTSNPN and CDR2 is SVGIG (reference sequence). This CDR3 is built from 13 residues. The V and J ends lost 8 bases and 6 bases respectively, with 20 bases between them. In the case of this clone: What it recognizes is unknown.

This receptor was obtained from a man in his forties or fifties in good health and CMV-seronegative. This chain links TRBV30 with TRBJ2-7; D might be TRBD2 (5 bases). The sample comprised PBMCs. Here the CDR3 reads CAVWRNQAGEQYF. The DNA of the CDR3 is TGTGCCGTATGGCGTAACCAGGCGGGCGAGCAGTACTTC.